This passage covers 14 T cell receptor beta chains from one sample sequenced in a study of control samples from healthy donors and cancer patients. Some clones are missing from TCRdb's copy, which holds only in-frame ones; the method was immunoSEQ multiplex PCR. The data contain about 130,000 clones, about 92% of them singletons. Sequencing was carried out using blood. The receptors come from a woman between 45 and 60 years old in good health.

The chain employs TRBV5-8 and TRBJ1-5; possibly TRBD1 for D (5 bases). V was cut by 2 bases and J by 4 bases, with 16 bases left in between. The CDR3 sequence is 16 residues long. Germline values: CDR1 SGHTS, CDR2 YDEGEE. The DNA of the CDR3 is TGTGCCAGCAGCTTTGACGGGGACCAACGAAATCAGCCCCAGCATTTT. Protein sequence: CASSFDGDQRNQPQHF.

This chain connects TRBV5-1 to TRBJ2-2; D perhaps matches TRBD2 (7 bases). The CDR3 spans 15 residues. Germline V gene lookup returns CDR1 SGHRS and CDR2 YFSETQ. Trimming pared 0 bases from V and 8 bases from J, leaving 14 bases between. CDR3 coding DNA: TGCGCCAGCAGCTTGGGCGGGGGCGCGTCGGGGGAGCTGTTTTTT. This codes for CASSLGGGASGELFF.

The V call is TRBV6-5, the J call TRBJ1-5; the match to TRBD1 covers 8 bases. With V trimmed by 6 bases and J by 7 bases, 11 bases remained unmatched. The V gene's germline CDR1 is MNHEY and CDR2 SVGAGI. The CDR3 runs 15 residues. The CDR3: CASRPSTGGGQPQHF. The CDR3 DNA is TGTGCCAGCAGGCCGTCTACAGGGGGAGGGCAGCCCCAGCATTTT.

This chain joins TRBV7-8 and TRBJ2-5, with 13 bases lining up with TRBD2. With 2 bases clipped from V and 1 base from J, the junction kept 7 bases outside the gene matches. This CDR3 spans 18 amino acids. Germline V gene lookup returns CDR1 SGHVS and CDR2 FQNEAQ. The CDR3 region has the DNA TGTGCCAGCAGCTTAATGGGACTAGCGGGGATGCCCCAAGAGACCCAGTACTTC. Translated: CASSLMGLAGMPQETQYF.

V gene TRBV24-1 combines with J gene TRBJ2-1; no firm D call. This CDR3 spans 13 amino acids. Looked up from germline, CDR1 is KGHDR and CDR2 is SFDVKD. V lost 6 bases to trimming and J lost 9 bases, with 14 bases between them. The chain's CDR3 is CATSKTVRAEQFF. The DNA for the CDR3 is TGTGCCACCAGTAAAACAGTCCGGGCTGAGCAGTTCTTC.

The chain carries TRBV6-5 and TRBJ1-4; D is undetermined. This CDR3 has 11 amino acids. Germline V gene data show CDR1 as MNHEY and CDR2 as SVGAGI. The V and J ends lost 10 bases and 8 bases respectively, with 11 bases between them. CDR3 sequence: CATWEDEKLFF. In DNA, the CDR3 is TGTGCCACCTGGGAGGACGAAAAACTGTTTTTT.

The chain recombines TRBV7-8 with TRBJ2-5; D assignment may be TRBD1 or TRBD2 (5 bases each). Per germline, CDR1 SGHVS and CDR2 FQNEAQ. This CDR3 region has 15 residues. The V gene lost 4 bases and the J gene lost 5 bases, with 17 bases spanning the gap. CDR3 loop: CASSSGDPRGETQYF. In DNA, the CDR3 is TGTGCCAGCAGCTCCGGGGACCCTCGTGGGGAGACCCAGTACTTC.

The genes are TRBV5-6 and TRBJ1-2, with D perhaps matching TRBD1 (5 bases). The V gene's germline CDR1 is SGHDT and CDR2 YYEEEE. The CDR3 runs 17 residues. V was pared by 0 bases and J by 3 bases, with 18 bases between. The CDR3, as DNA: TGTGCCAGCAGCTTGGAGGAAGGGGCCACCGATCACTATGGCTACACCTTC. Encoded protein: CASSLEEGATDHYGYTF.

V and J are TRBV30 and TRBJ2-7; D is unresolved. There are 11 residues in the CDR3. Per the germline V gene, CDR1 is GTSNPN and CDR2 is SVGIG (reference sequence). The V end lost 0 bases, the J end lost 9 bases, and 9 bases lay between the germline ends. CDR3 bases: TGTGCCTGGAGTGTGGATGTCTCGCAGTACTTC. Residues: CAWSVDVSQYF.

The chain employs TRBV30 and TRBJ2-3; D remains ambiguous. The germline V gene has CDR1 GTSNPN and CDR2 SVGIG (reference sequence). This CDR3 region has 13 residues. The germline V and J ends were trimmed by 5 bases and 4 bases, with 13 bases remaining between them. The CDR3 loop reads CAWGRREADTQYF. CDR3 DNA sequence: TGTGCCTGGGGACGTAGGGAAGCAGATACGCAGTATTTT.

CDR3: CASSYTPDRSGTEAFF. CDR3 DNA: TGTGCCAGCAGCTACACGCCCGACAGGTCCGGGACTGAAGCTTTCTTT. The chain combines TRBV6-5 with TRBJ1-1, with a tentative D call TRBD1 (6 bases). The CDR3 runs to 16 residues. The germline V and J ends were trimmed by 6 bases and 5 bases, with 22 bases remaining between them. Germline lookup yields CDR1 MNHEY and CDR2 SVGAGI.

The V and J genes are TRBV24-1 and TRBJ2-1; weak D call: TRBD2 (7 bases). The germline V gene has CDR1 KGHDR and CDR2 SFDVKD. This CDR3 contains 16 residues. The V end was cut by 3 bases, the J end by 10 bases, with 21 bases between. The CDR3 region is CATSDPVRGGPREQFF. The CDR3 region has the DNA TGTGCCACCAGTGATCCCGTTAGGGGGGGGCCACGGGAGCAGTTCTTC.

The genes are TRBV3-1 (or the pseudogene TRBV3-2) and TRBJ1-2; TRBD1 might be the D (5 bases). The CDR3 is 14 amino acids. Germline CDR1 is LGHDT and CDR2 is YNNKEL (reference sequence). V was pared by 1 base and J by 6 bases, with 12 bases between. The CDR3 region has the DNA TGTGCCAGCAGCCAAGGACAGTTTGCAAATGGCTACACCTTC. Translating it yields CASSQGQFANGYTF.

The rearrangement links TRBV2 to TRBJ2-1, with 9 nucleotides matching TRBD1. The V gene's germline CDR1 is SNHLY and CDR2 FYNNEI. With 4 bases clipped from V and 8 bases from J, the junction kept 12 bases outside the gene matches. The CDR3 covers 16 residues. This CDR3 is CASSVGLDRGTDEQFF. The CDR3 DNA follows: TGTGCCAGCAGTGTTGGCTTGGACAGGGGTACGGATGAGCAGTTCTTC.